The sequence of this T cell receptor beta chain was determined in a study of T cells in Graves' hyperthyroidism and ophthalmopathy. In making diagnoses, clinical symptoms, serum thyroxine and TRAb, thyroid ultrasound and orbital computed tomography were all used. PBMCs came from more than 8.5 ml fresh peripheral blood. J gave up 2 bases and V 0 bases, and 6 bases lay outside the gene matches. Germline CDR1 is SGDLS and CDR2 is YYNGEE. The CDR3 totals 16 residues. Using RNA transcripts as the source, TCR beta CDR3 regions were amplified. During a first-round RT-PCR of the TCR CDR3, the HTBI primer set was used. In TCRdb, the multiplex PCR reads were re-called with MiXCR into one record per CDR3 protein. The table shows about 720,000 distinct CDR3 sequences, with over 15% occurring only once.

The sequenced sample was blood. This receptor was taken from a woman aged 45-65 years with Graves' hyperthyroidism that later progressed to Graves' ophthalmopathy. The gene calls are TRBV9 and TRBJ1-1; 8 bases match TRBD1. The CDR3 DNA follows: TGTGCCAGCAGCGTAGGGTCAGGGGGCGGAAACACTGAAGCTTTCTTT. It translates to CASSVGSGGGNTEAFF.